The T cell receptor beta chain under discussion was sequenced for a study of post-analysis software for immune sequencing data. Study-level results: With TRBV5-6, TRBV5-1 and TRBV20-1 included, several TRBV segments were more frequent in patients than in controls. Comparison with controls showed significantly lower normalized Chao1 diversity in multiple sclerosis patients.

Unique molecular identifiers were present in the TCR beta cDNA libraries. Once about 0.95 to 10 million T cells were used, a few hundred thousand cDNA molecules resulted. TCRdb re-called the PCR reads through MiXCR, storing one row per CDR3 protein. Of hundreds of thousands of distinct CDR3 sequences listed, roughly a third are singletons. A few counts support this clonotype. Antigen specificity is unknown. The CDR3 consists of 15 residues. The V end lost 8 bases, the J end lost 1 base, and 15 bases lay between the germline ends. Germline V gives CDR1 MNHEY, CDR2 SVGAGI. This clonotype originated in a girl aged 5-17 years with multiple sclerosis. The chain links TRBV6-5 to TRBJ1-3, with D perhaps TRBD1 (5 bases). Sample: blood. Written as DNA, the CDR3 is TGTGCCAGCGGCCGGTCTGGGGGATCTGGAAACACCATATATTTT. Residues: CASGRSGGSGNTIYF.